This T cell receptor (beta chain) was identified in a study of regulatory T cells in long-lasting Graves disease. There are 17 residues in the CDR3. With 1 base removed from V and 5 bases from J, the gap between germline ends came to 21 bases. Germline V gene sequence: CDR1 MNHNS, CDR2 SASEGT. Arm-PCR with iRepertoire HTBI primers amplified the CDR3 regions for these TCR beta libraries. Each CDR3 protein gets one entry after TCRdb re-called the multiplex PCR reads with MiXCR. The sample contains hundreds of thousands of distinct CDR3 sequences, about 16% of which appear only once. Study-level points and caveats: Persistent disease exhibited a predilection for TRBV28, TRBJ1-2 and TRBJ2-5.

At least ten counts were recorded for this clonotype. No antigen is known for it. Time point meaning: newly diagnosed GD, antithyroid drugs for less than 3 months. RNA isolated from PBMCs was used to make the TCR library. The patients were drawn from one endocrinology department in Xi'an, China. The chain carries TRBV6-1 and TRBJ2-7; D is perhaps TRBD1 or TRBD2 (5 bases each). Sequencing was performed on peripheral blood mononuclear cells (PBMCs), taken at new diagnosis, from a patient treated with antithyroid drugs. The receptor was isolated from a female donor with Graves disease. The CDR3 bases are TGTGCCAGCAGTGAAGTGGAGTGGGGGACCCCGAAGCACGAGCAGTACTTC. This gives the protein CASSEVEWGTPKHEQYF.